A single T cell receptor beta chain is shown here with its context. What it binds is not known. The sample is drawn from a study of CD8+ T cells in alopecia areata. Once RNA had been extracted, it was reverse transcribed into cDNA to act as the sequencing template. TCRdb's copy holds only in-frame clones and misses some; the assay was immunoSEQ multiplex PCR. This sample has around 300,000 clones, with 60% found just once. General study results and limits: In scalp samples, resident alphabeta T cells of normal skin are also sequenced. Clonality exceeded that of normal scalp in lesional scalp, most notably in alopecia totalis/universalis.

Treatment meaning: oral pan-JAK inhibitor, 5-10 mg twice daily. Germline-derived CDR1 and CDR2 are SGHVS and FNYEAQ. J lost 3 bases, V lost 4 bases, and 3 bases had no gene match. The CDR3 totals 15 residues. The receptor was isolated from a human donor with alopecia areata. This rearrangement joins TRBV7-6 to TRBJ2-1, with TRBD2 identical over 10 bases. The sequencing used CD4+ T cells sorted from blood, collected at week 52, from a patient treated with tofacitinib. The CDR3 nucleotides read TGTGCCAGCAGCTCAACTAGCGGGGACTACAATGAGCAGTTCTTC. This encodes CASSSTSGDYNEQFF.